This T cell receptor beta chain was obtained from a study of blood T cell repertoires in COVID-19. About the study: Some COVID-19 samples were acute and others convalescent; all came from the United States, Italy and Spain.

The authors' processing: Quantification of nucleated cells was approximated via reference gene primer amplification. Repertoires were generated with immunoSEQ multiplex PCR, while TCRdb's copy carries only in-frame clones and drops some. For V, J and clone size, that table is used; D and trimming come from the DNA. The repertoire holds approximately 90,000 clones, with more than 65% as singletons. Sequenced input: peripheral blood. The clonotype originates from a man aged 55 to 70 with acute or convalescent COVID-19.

CDR3 nucleotides: TGTGCCAGCAGCCCAGGAGACAGTACCGGATACGAGCAGTACTTC. This encodes CASSPGDSTGYEQYF. The V gene is TRBV11-2, the J gene TRBJ2-7, with a tentative D call TRBD1 (5 bases). Between the trimmed V and J ends, which lost 5 bases and 4 bases, there was a span of 18 bases. Germline assignment: CDR1 SGHAT and CDR2 FQNNGV. The CDR3 spans 15 residues. Supplemented by reference TRBV11-2 and TRBJ2-7, the full variable domain reads EAGVAQSPRYKIIEKRQSVAFWCNPISGHATLYWYQQILGQGPKLLIQFQNNGVVDDSQLPKDRFSAERLKGVDSTLKIQPAKLEDSAVYLCASSPGDSTGYEQYFGPGTRLTVT.